This TCR beta chain came from a study of early T cells in non-severe SARS-CoV-2 infection. General study points: Matching with VDJdb favored anti-spike CD8 responses (missing private and CD4 specificities).

Attachment of unique molecular identifiers was made to individual cDNA molecules. TCRdb called the 5' RACE reads again in MiXCR, with one record for every CDR3 protein. The sample lists more than 65,000 distinct CDR3 sequences, around 11% seen once, with about 2.5% in the top ten. About this clonotype itself: What it recognizes is unknown.

This receptor was taken from an adult who was a healthcare worker with PCR-confirmed SARS-CoV-2 infection or an uninfected control (not recorded which). Sequencing used whole blood, obtained at baseline.

The CDR3 DNA follows: TGTGCCAGCAGTCCCTGGACAGCCACTCTCAGCTCCTACGAGCAGTACTTC. This codes for CASSPWTATLSSYEQYF. The V and J genes are TRBV27 and TRBJ2-7, with D perhaps matching TRBD1 (6 bases). CDR3 size: 17 residues. The germline V and J ends were trimmed by 5 bases and 0 bases, with 20 bases remaining between them. Germline CDR1 reads MNHEY; CDR2 reads SMNVEV (reference sequence).